The following is a T cell receptor beta chain sequence with its context. Its antigen remains unidentified. Analyses pooled second doses at about 4 or about 12 weeks. The sample belongs to a study of T cell responses to AZD1222 COVID-19 vaccine. The length of the CDR3 is 15 residues. V shed 7 bases and J shed 5 bases, with 20 bases lying between them. Germline V gene sequence: CDR1 WNHNN, CDR2 SYGVQD (reference sequence). Study-wide points: After the peak T cell response, and only then, were repertoires sampled. Targets within unmutated variant regions were reportedly found for nearly half of spike-specific TCRs.

Some clones are missing from TCRdb's copy, which holds only in-frame ones; the method was immunoSEQ multiplex PCR. The sample consists of tens of thousands of clones, nearly 90% of them appearing once. The TCR sequence derives from an adult who received the AZD1222 COVID-19 vaccine. Source: peripheral blood, taken 28 days after the second AZD1222 dose. V gene TRBV10-1 combines with J gene TRBJ1-2; D not certain. CDR3 region: CASIGTRGSPYGYTF. CDR3 nucleotide sequence: TGCGCCAGCATAGGAACCCGTGGTTCCCCTTATGGCTACACCTTC.